What follows are 7 T cell receptor beta chains derived from one specimen sequenced in a study of cytomegalovirus exposure and HLA in healthy donors (TCRdb year 2017). Library prep was done by the immunoSEQ multiplex PCR assay. For the multiplex PCR, a mixture combining 60 forward primers for TCR Vbeta segments and 13 reverse primers for TCR Jbeta segments was used. TCRdb limited this immuneACCESS table to in-frame rearrangements with V and J called. A share of clones is missing; checked studies link under half to unresolved V genes, and the rest is unexplained. For this sample there are roughly 80,000 clones; roughly two thirds appear just once. Approximately 7% of the sample is taken by the ten largest. Input material: PBMCs. The receptors were gathered from a woman aged 45 to 65 in good health and CMV-seropositive.

The chain joins TRBV7-9 to TRBJ1-1; TRBD1 might be the D (6 bases). Between the trimmed V and J ends, which lost 2 bases and 9 bases, there was a span of 13 bases. Germline CDR1 SEHNR, CDR2 FQNEAQ (reference sequence). This CDR3 contains 13 residues. This CDR3 is CASSLHGGPQAFF. The CDR3 DNA follows: TGTGCCAGCAGCTTACATGGGGGCCCTCAAGCTTTCTTT.

The genes are TRBV5-4 and TRBJ1-6, with TRBD1 matching 7 bases. Trimming cost V 0 bases and J 9 bases; bases outside gene matches: 6. Germline V CDR1 and CDR2: SGHNT, YYREEE (reference sequence). CDR3 size: 15 residues. This chain's CDR3 is CASSLVGQHFSPLHF. The CDR3 DNA reads as TGTGCCAGCAGCTTGGTGGGACAGCATTTTTCACCCCTCCACTTT.

The chain uses TRBV9 and TRBJ2-1; possibly TRBD2 for D (6 bases). Germline CDR1 is SGDLS and CDR2 is YYNGEE. The CDR3 loop spans 13 amino acids. Trimming shortened V by 4 bases and J by 6 bases, and 11 bases separated the two germline ends. The CDR3: CASSPRRGNEQFF. The CDR3 bases are TGTGCCAGCAGCCCCCGGAGGGGCAATGAGCAGTTCTTC.

V is TRBV5-6 and J is TRBJ1-6, with a possible D match to TRBD1 (6 bases). Between the trimmed V and J ends, which lost 4 bases and 12 bases, there was a span of 17 bases. CDR3 length: 14 amino acids. CDR1 is SGHDT and CDR2 is YYEEEE in the germline V gene. CDR3 bases: TGTGCCAGCAGCCCGGGCGGGGGGCAACGACCCCTCCACTTT. Protein sequence: CASSPGGGQRPLHF. Full variable domain (missing parts from reference TRBV5-6 and TRBJ1-6): DAGVTQSPTHLIKTRGQQVTLRCSPKSGHDTVSWYQQALGQGPQFIFQYYEEEERQRGNFPDRFSGHQFPNYSSELNVNALLLGDSALYLCASSPGGGQRPLHFGNGTRLTVT.

This clone turned up a few times. V gene TRBV28 combines with J gene TRBJ1-3; the D gene is possibly TRBD1 (6 bases). V was pared by 8 bases and J by 3 bases, with 17 bases between. The CDR3 is 15 amino acids. Germline loops: CDR1 MDHEN, CDR2 SYDVKM. The CDR3 region is CASLRKDRLGNTIYF. The CDR3 coding sequence is TGTGCCAGCCTCAGGAAAGACAGGCTTGGAAACACCATATATTTT. Full variable domain (outside the CDR3, taken from reference TRBV28 and TRBJ1-3): DVKVTQSSRYLVKRTGEKVFLECVQDMDHENMFWYRQDPGLGLRLIYFSYDVKMKEKGDIPEGYSVSREKKERFSLILESASTNQTSMYLCASLRKDRLGNTIYFGEGSWLTVV.

The CDR3: CASIFTLSGNQPQHF. CDR3 nucleotide sequence: TGTGCCAGCATTTTTACCCTTTCAGGCAATCAGCCCCAGCATTTT. The genes are TRBV6-5 and TRBJ1-5; D call uncertain. This CDR3 has 15 residues. Looked up from germline, CDR1 is MNHEY and CDR2 is SVGAGI. Trimming took 7 bases from V and 2 from J, leaving 15 bases between them.

In its sample, this clone was seen a few times. The V gene is TRBV9, the J gene TRBJ1-1; 7 bases line up with TRBD1. J lost 9 bases, V lost 3 bases, and 11 bases had no gene match. CDR3 size: 14 residues. Germline-derived CDR1 and CDR2 are SGDLS and YYNGEE. The CDR3 is CASSGLPGRGKAFF. CDR3 nucleotide sequence: TGTGCCAGCAGCGGTCTTCCGGGCAGGGGGAAAGCTTTCTTT.